These 23 T cell receptor beta chains came from one sample sequenced in a study of T cells in Graves' hyperthyroidism and ophthalmopathy. The CDR3 regions of TCR beta were amplified from RNA transcripts. HTBI primers were the set used in a first-round RT-PCR of the TCR CDR3. TCRdb re-analysed the multiplex PCR reads in MiXCR, keeping a single row per CDR3 protein. The sample has about 98,000 distinct CDR3 sequences, around 37% seen once; the top ten hold roughly a tenth. The sequencing sample was made of peripheral blood or thyroid tissue (not recorded which). The source is a woman in her twenties or thirties with Graves' hyperthyroidism.

The V gene is TRBV28, the J gene TRBJ1-1; 7 positions match TRBD1. Germline CDR1 is MDHEN and CDR2 is SYDVKM. The CDR3 is 15 amino acids. With 6 bases clipped from V and 1 base from J, the junction kept 8 bases outside the gene matches. CDR3 in amino acids: CASRTLGQTNTEAFF. The CDR3 bases are TGTGCCAGCAGGACCTTGGGACAGACGAACACTGAAGCTTTCTTT.

This clonotype has a count of ten or more. The chain links TRBV5-5 to TRBJ2-7, with 8 nucleotides matching TRBD2. The CDR3 sequence is 14 residues long. V dropped 4 bases and J dropped 3; count of bases not matched to a gene: 6. Germline-derived CDR1 and CDR2 are SGHKS and YYEKEE (reference sequence). CDR3 DNA: TGTGCCAGCAGCCCTAAGCGGGAGTTCTACGAGCAGTACTTC. This translates into CASSPKREFYEQYF.

The J gene is TRBJ1-2, the V gene TRBV10-3; D call uncertain. Germline V gene sequence: CDR1 ENHRY, CDR2 SYGVKD. V lost 3 bases, J lost 3 bases, and 5 bases lay in between. The CDR3 spans 12 residues. The CDR3 DNA is TGTGCCATCAGTGAAGAAGACTATGGCTACACCTTC. This encodes CAISEEDYGYTF.

This clonotype was found many times. The chain is built from TRBV13 and TRBJ2-7; D gene ambiguous. CDR1 and CDR2 from the germline V gene are PRHDT and FYEKMQ (reference sequence). V shed 7 bases and J shed 1 base, with 14 bases lying between them. The CDR3 has 14 amino acids. As DNA, the CDR3 is TGTGCCAGCACATCCTGGACCGCTTCCTACGAGCAGTACTTC. It specifies CASTSWTASYEQYF.

This clonotype was found many times. The CDR3 loop reads CASSALTEAGYEQYF. The CDR3 DNA sequence: TGTGCCAGCAGCGCCTTGACAGAGGCCGGGTACGAGCAGTACTTC. The chain uses TRBV7-9 and TRBJ2-7; a weak D match, TRBD1 (5 bases). The CDR3 is made up of 15 amino acids. In germline, CDR1 is SEHNR, CDR2 FQNEAQ (reference sequence). Trimming removed 5 bases at V and 4 bases at J, with 18 bases between.

Details on this clonotype: This CDR3 fails to terminate in the conserved phenylalanine or tryptophan, so it likely reflects a read error. The J gene is TRBJ2-5, the V gene TRBV6-6, with D possibly TRBD2 on 6 matching bases. The CDR3 consists of 16 residues. Germline loops: CDR1 MNHNY, CDR2 SVGAGI (reference sequence). The DNA for the CDR3 is TGTGCCACCAGTGATTTGCCTAGCGAGAGCCGGGAGACCCAGTACCTC. It translates to CATSDLPSESRETQYL.

Remarks on this clonotype: As the CDR3 is not closed by the conserved phenylalanine or tryptophan, this likely results from a read error. Because the CDR3's place on the DNA is in doubt, the DNA is left out and the CDR3 is given as listed by TCRdb. The rearrangement joins TRBV18 to TRBJ2-5. Termini included, the CDR3 measures 8 amino acids. Looked up from germline, CDR1 is KGHSH and CDR2 is LQKENI. This CDR3 is CASSHGRT.

This clonotype was detected many times. The rearrangement links TRBV6-5 to TRBJ1-4; D is uncertain. The CDR3 sequence is 14 residues long. Between the trimmed V and J ends, which lost 5 bases and 4 bases, there was a span of 11 bases. Germline V gene data show CDR1 as MNHEY and CDR2 as SVGAGI. Written as DNA, the CDR3 is TGTGCCAGCAGTGAGCTCGGAGATAATGAAAAACTGTTTTTT. Protein product: CASSELGDNEKLFF.

With respect to this clonotype: Without the conserved terminal phenylalanine or tryptophan, this CDR3 likely stems from a read error. The limits of the CDR3 on the DNA are not certain, so only TCRdb's listed CDR3 is given. The chain is built from TRBV7-3 and TRBJ1-4. The CDR3 sequence runs 9 residues, both termini included. The germline V gene has CDR1 SGHTA and CDR2 FQGTGA. The CDR3 is CASSQVQGS.

About this clonotype: A much larger clone is a single base away; this may be a read error. The chain has TRBV7-9 and TRBJ1-1, with D unclear. Germline V gene data show CDR1 as SEHNR and CDR2 as FQNEAQ (reference sequence). This CDR3 region has 13 residues. V lost 5 bases and J 1 base, leaving 8 bases between the germline ends. The DNA for the CDR3 is TGTGCCAGCAGCCGTAAAGCGAACACTGAAGCTTTCTTT. As protein: CASSRKANTEAFF.

In the case of this clonotype: This CDR3 is missing its conserved last phenylalanine or tryptophan, likely due to a read error. V and J are TRBV5-1 and TRBJ1-6, with 8 bases fitting TRBD1. The germline V gene encodes CDR1 SGHRS and CDR2 YFSETQ. The CDR3 contains 14 residues. The chain's CDR3 is CACSLTGVNSPLHL. The CDR3 DNA follows: TGCGCCTGCAGCTTGACAGGGGTTAATTCACCCCTCCACTTG.

Concerning this clonotype itself: A read error is possible here, since a much larger clone lies one base away. The chain recombines TRBV19 with TRBJ2-3; D may match TRBD1 or TRBD2 (5 bases each). The CDR3 loop spans 14 amino acids. CDR1 is LNHDA and CDR2 is SQIVND in the germline V gene (reference sequence). CDR3 sequence (DNA): TGTGCCAGTAGTCCGGGGCCATACACAGATACGCAGTGTTTT. It encodes CASSPGPYTDTQCF.

This clonotype was observed at least ten times. The rearrangement links TRBV27 to TRBJ2-7; 10 nucleotides agree with TRBD2. CDR3 length: 13 residues. Trimming at V came to 5 bases and at J to 5 bases, leaving 3 bases not matched to a gene. The germline CDR1 and CDR2 sequences are MNHEY and SMNVEV (reference sequence). This CDR3 is CASSLAGVNEQYF. CDR3 in DNA: TGTGCCAGCAGTCTAGCGGGAGTAAACGAGCAGTACTTC.

In this sample, this clonotype turned up many times. The rearrangement links TRBV3-1 to TRBJ2-5; perhaps D is TRBD1 or TRBD2 (5 bases each). CDR3 length: 16 amino acids. The germline V gene encodes CDR1 LGHDT and CDR2 YNNKEL (reference sequence). V was cut by 4 bases and J by 1 base, with 16 bases left in between. The CDR3 sequence: CASSLSGTIPQETQYF. The CDR3 region has the DNA TGTGCCAGCAGCCTATCAGGGACGATCCCCCAAGAGACCCAGTACTTC.

This clonotype occurred many times. The CDR3 protein is CSARDVRGVGQPQHF. The CDR3 DNA follows: TGCAGTGCTAGAGATGTCAGGGGGGTGGGGCAGCCCCAGCATTTT. This chain links TRBV20-1 with TRBJ1-5, with 7 nucleotides matching TRBD1. The germline V gene encodes CDR1 DFQATT and CDR2 SNEGSKA (reference sequence). The CDR3 totals 15 residues. The trim removed 0 bases at V and 7 bases at J, leaving 9 bases unmatched.

In the case of this clonotype: Mismatch with germline at one junction end may stem from a read error. V and J are TRBV19 and TRBJ2-7; D is unresolved. The CDR3 has 14 amino acids. The germline V gene has CDR1 LNHDA and CDR2 SQIVND (reference sequence). For the CDR3, the DNA is TGTGCCGGTAGTACCCGGAATCGGATGGTCGAGCAGTACTTC. Translating gives CAGSTRNRMVEQYF.

The V gene is TRBV25-1, the J gene TRBJ1-1; TRBD1 agrees at 9 bases. The CDR3 consists of 13 residues. The J segment lost 9 bases and the V segment lost 4 bases, leaving 6 bases of the junction unmatched. Germline CDR1 and CDR2: MGHDK and SYGVNS. The CDR3 coding sequence is TGTGCCAGCAGTGGCGTACAGGGGGCTCAAGCTTTCTTT. It codes for CASSGVQGAQAFF. Variable domain in full (rest from reference TRBV25-1 and TRBJ1-1): EADIYQTPRYLVIGTGKKITLECSQTMGHDKMYWYQQDPGMELHLIHYSYGVNSTEKGDLSSESTVSRIRTEHFPLTLESARPSHTSQYLCASSGVQGAQAFFGQGTRLTVV.

At least ten counts were recorded for this clonotype. This chain links TRBV19 with TRBJ1-1, with 9 bases identical to TRBD1. V lost 4 bases to trimming and J lost 0 bases; unmatched junction nucleotides: 0. Germline CDR1 is LNHDA and CDR2 is SQIVND (reference sequence). The CDR3 sequence is 14 residues long. Here the CDR3 DNA reads TGTGCCAGTAGTAGGGACAGGGTGAACACTGAAGCTTTCTTT. The encoded protein is CASSRDRVNTEAFF.

Many counts were recorded for this clonotype. The chain uses TRBV3-1 and TRBJ1-1, with a tentative D call TRBD1 (5 bases). CDR1 and CDR2 (germline): LGHDT, YNNKEL (reference sequence). V was clipped by 6 bases and J by 8 bases, with 13 bases between them. The CDR3 runs to 12 residues. Here the CDR3 reads CASSRLGTEAFF. CDR3 bases: TGTGCCAGCAGTAGGCTCGGGACCGAAGCTTTCTTT.

The rearrangement links TRBV20-1 to TRBJ2-5; 13 nucleotides agree with TRBD2. In germline, CDR1 is DFQATT, CDR2 SNEGSKA (reference sequence). J was trimmed by 3 bases and V by 5 bases; bases with no gene match: 0. The CDR3 is 13 amino acids. CDR3 amino acids: CSAGTSGKETQYF. CDR3 in DNA: TGCAGTGCTGGGACTAGCGGGAAAGAGACCCAGTACTTC.

This clonotype showed up just once. The chain couples TRBV7-2 to TRBJ2-3; D is unclear. V was pared by 4 bases and J by 3 bases, with 11 bases between. This CDR3 region has 14 residues. Germline V gene data show CDR1 as SGHTA and CDR2 as FQGNSA. CDR3 DNA: TGTGCCAGCAGCTCCCCCACCGGGACAGATACGCAGTATTTT. This encodes CASSSPTGTDTQYF.

This clonotype was seen many times. J is TRBJ2-3 and V is TRBV7-3; D tentatively fits TRBD1 or TRBD2 (7 bases each). CDR3 size: 15 residues. V was shortened by 5 bases and J by 3 bases, with 15 bases between the two germline ends. CDR1 is SGHTA and CDR2 is FQGTGA in the germline V gene. CDR3 DNA sequence: TGTGCCAGCAGCGAGGGAGGGGGCAGTACAGATACGCAGTATTTT. Protein sequence: CASSEGGGSTDTQYF.

This clonotype has ten or more counts. V usage is TRBV7-8 and J usage is TRBJ1-4; 9 nucleotides align to TRBD1. The V gene's germline CDR1 is SGHVS and CDR2 FQNEAQ. The CDR3 has 16 residues. The J segment lost 7 bases and the V segment lost 5 bases, leaving 11 bases of the junction unmatched. The CDR3 loop reads CASSPGQGGFGEKLFF. For the CDR3, the DNA is TGTGCCAGCAGCCCGGGACAGGGCGGATTCGGTGAAAAACTGTTTTTT.